A single sample is the source of the 24 T cell receptor beta chains below, sequenced in a study of CXCR3-negative and CXCR3-positive naive CD8 T cells (dated by TCRdb to about 2019). The paper as a whole reports these results and caveats: TRB CDR3s from CXCR3-positive naive cells showed higher hydrophobicity (lower Kidera factor 4), lower energy, and higher strength and volume indices than CXCR3-negative naive cells.

These receptors are not linked to any known antigen. Data came from a NextSeq 550. The Human TCR Profiling Kit (MiLaboratory) was used to make UMI-labeled 5' RACE TRB cDNA libraries. TCRdb reprocessed the reads; each CDR3 protein sequence makes one entry, and DNA is unavailable. The data table for this sample lists 50,000 or so distinct CDR3 sequences. 0.55% to 0.6% of the sample is in the top ten clones. The specimen was naive CXCR3+ CD8+ T cells from blood. The sample's cell subset or site, from its label and the paper: CD45RO-CCR7+CD27+CD95- naive CD8+ T cells expressing CXCR3 (TNR3+). The source of these receptors is a human donor in good health. Some clones in this sample may be carry-over from other donors' samples.

The V call is TRBV14, the J call TRBJ1-2; TCRdb calls TRBD1, which cannot be checked without DNA. Germline assignment: CDR1 SGHDN and CDR2 FVKESK. This CDR3 is built from 16 residues. Here the CDR3 reads CASSPYEGSLYYGYTF.

The chain recombines TRBV4-3 with TRBJ1-2. Per the germline V gene, CDR1 is LGHNA and CDR2 is YSLEER. The CDR3 extends over 15 amino acids. CDR3 sequence: CASSQDRADYYGYTF.

The chain joins TRBV20-1 to TRBJ2-1; TCRdb picks TRBD2, but there is no DNA to check that call. The CDR3 runs 14 residues. The V gene's germline CDR1 is DFQATT and CDR2 SNEGSKA (reference sequence). This CDR3 reads CSALLTSGGREQFF.

V usage is TRBV5-1 and J usage is TRBJ2-1; TCRdb returns TRBD1, unconfirmable since there is no DNA. Germline V gene lookup returns CDR1 SGHRS and CDR2 YFSETQ. This CDR3 has 17 amino acids. This chain's CDR3 is CASSLNYGGGSYNEQFF.

The rearrangement joins TRBV20-1 to TRBJ2-7; absent DNA, TCRdb's TRBD1 call cannot be checked. Germline V CDR1 and CDR2: DFQATT, SNEGSKA (reference sequence). This CDR3 has 15 residues. The CDR3 region is CSASAYRDTSYEQYF.

This chain links TRBV20-1 with TRBJ2-6. CDR3 length equals 16 residues. The germline gives CDR1 DFQATT, CDR2 SNEGSKA (reference sequence). The CDR3: CSARDLEGSGANVLTF.

The J gene is TRBJ2-1, the V gene TRBV4-3; TCRdb selects TRBD1, and the lack of DNA leaves this call unchecked. The germline CDR1 and CDR2 sequences are LGHNA and YSLEER. CDR3 length: 17 residues. CDR3 region: CASSQAARGGTYNEQFF.

The chain carries TRBV18 and TRBJ2-2; with no DNA, the TCRdb D assignment of TRBD2 cannot be verified. The CDR3 has 16 residues. Germline assignment: CDR1 KGHSH and CDR2 LQKENI. This CDR3 reads CASSPGPGLDGGELFF.

The chain couples TRBV20-1 to TRBJ2-3; TCRdb calls TRBD1, which cannot be checked without DNA. Germline-derived CDR1 and CDR2 are DFQATT and SNEGSKA (reference sequence). The CDR3 contains 16 residues. The CDR3 here is CSAGDGVAPGVDTQYF.

The chain combines TRBV7-9 with TRBJ2-7. The length of the CDR3 is 12 residues. Germline assignment: CDR1 SEHNR and CDR2 FQNEAQ (reference sequence). CDR3: CASSSDGYEQYF.

The chain joins TRBV7-9 to TRBJ2-1. The CDR3 sequence is 14 residues long. Germline assignment: CDR1 SEHNR and CDR2 FQNEAQ (reference sequence). The CDR3 sequence: CASSLERTYNEQFF. The full variable domain, with the rest looked up from reference TRBV7-9 and TRBJ2-1, is DTGVSQNPRHKITKRGQNVTFRCDPISEHNRLYWYRQTLGQGPEFLTYFQNEAQLEKSRLLSDRFSAERPKGSFSTLEIQRTEQGDSAMYLCASSLERTYNEQFFGPGTRLTVL.

The rearrangement uses TRBV29-1 and TRBJ1-3. This CDR3 has 14 residues. The germline V gene encodes CDR1 SQVTM and CDR2 ANQGSEA. CDR3 residues: CSVEDWSSGNTIYF.

The rearrangement uses TRBV6-6 and TRBJ1-1; lacking DNA, the TRBD1 call made by TCRdb goes unchecked. Germline CDR1 and CDR2: MNHNY and SVGAGI (reference sequence). The CDR3 sequence is 16 residues long. CDR3 residues: CASSYSLGGLGTEAFF.

CDR3 protein: CSVERSYEQYF. J is TRBJ2-7 and V is TRBV29-1. The CDR3 extends over 11 amino acids. Germline V gene sequence: CDR1 SQVTM, CDR2 ANQGSEA.

This chain joins TRBV6-2 or TRBV6-3 and TRBJ2-7. Germline assignment: CDR1 MNHEY and CDR2 SVGEGT. The CDR3 runs to 14 residues. CDR3 amino acids: CASSYRTGAYEQYF.

The J gene is TRBJ2-7, the V gene TRBV20-1; TCRdb's D gene call, TRBD1, goes unchecked for lack of DNA. The CDR3 is made up of 13 amino acids. Germline V gives CDR1 DFQATT, CDR2 SNEGSKA (reference sequence). This CDR3 reads CSAPRDTTYEQYF.

This chain links TRBV20-1 with TRBJ1-5. The germline V gene has CDR1 DFQATT and CDR2 SNEGSKA (reference sequence). The CDR3 is 13 residues long. The CDR3 region is CSASGESNQPQHF.

The V and J genes are TRBV29-1 and TRBJ2-7; checking the TCRdb D call of TRBD2 is not possible without DNA. The CDR3 sequence is 11 residues long. Germline CDR1 reads SQVTM; CDR2 reads ANQGSEA. The chain's CDR3 is CSGDFSYEQYF.

The J gene is TRBJ2-7, the V gene TRBV29-1. The CDR3 is made up of 13 amino acids. In germline, CDR1 is SQVTM, CDR2 ANQGSEA. The CDR3 protein is CSVFSGGSYEQYF.

The chain combines TRBV24-1 with TRBJ2-7; absent DNA, TCRdb's TRBD1 call cannot be checked. The CDR3 totals 14 residues. Looked up from germline, CDR1 is KGHDR and CDR2 is SFDVKD. The CDR3 loop reads CATYARAGVYEQYF.

The genes are TRBV11-2 and TRBJ2-3; there is no DNA to check the TCRdb D call of TRBD2. Germline lookup yields CDR1 SGHAT and CDR2 FQNNGV. The CDR3 is made up of 17 amino acids. The chain's CDR3 is CASSPRLAGGRSSTQYF.

The gene calls are TRBV4-2 and TRBJ1-3; TCRdb gives TRBD1 as the D gene, but with no DNA this cannot be confirmed. The CDR3 contains 15 residues. CDR1 LGHNA and CDR2 YNFKEQ come from the germline V gene. The CDR3 here is CASSLGRSSGNTIYF.

The chain's CDR3 is CATSSRQYQETQYF. V and J are TRBV15 and TRBJ2-5. CDR1 and CDR2 from the germline V gene are LNHNV and YYDKDF (reference sequence). The CDR3 consists of 14 residues.

CDR3 region: CASSESGTSVPPETQYF. J is TRBJ2-5 and V is TRBV10-1; the D call of TRBD2 rests on TCRdb alone, since no DNA is present to check it. CDR3 length equals 17 residues. CDR1 is WNHNN and CDR2 is SYGVQD in the germline V gene (reference sequence).